This TCR beta chain was recovered during a study of blood T cell repertoires in COVID-19. As for the study in general: T cells, B-cell-depleted T cells, or PBMCs supplied cDNA or gDNA.

This clone was found many times. Sequencing used immunoSEQ multiplex PCR; TCRdb keeps in-frame clones, though not all of them. Of 150,000 to 200,000 clones in the sample, 70% to 90% were seen once. The V gene end was trimmed by 4 bases and the J gene end by 1 base; junction bases not matched to a gene: 6. Per germline, CDR1 SGHRS and CDR2 YFSETQ. The CDR3 has 15 amino acids. This receptor was identified in a man between 60 and 70 years old with acute or convalescent COVID-19. The source material was peripheral blood. The V gene is TRBV5-1, the J gene TRBJ2-7, with TRBD1 matching over 9 bases. For the CDR3, the DNA is TGCGCCAGCAGCGGGACAGGGATCAGATCCTACGAGCAGTACTTC. This encodes CASSGTGIRSYEQYF.